Listed here are 9 T cell receptor beta chains from one sample, sequenced in a study of blood T cell repertoires in COVID-19 (dated by TCRdb to 2020 to 2021). The protocol used for the library was the immunoSEQ multiplex PCR assay. Held by TCRdb, this immuneACCESS table contains in-frame sequences only and omits some clones. Under half of the omission traces to an unresolved V gene where checked; the cause of the rest is unknown. The sample contains about 270,000 clones, about four fifths of them found a single time. Jointly, the top ten make up more than 1.1% of the sample. The source material was peripheral blood. These receptors were obtained from a human donor with COVID-19, enrolled during active disease. The donor label of this sample is uncertain.

The rearrangement uses TRBV3-1 (or the pseudogene TRBV3-2) and TRBJ2-5; 13 bases map to TRBD2. The CDR3 sequence is 16 residues long. Germline V lookup: CDR1 LGHDT, CDR2 YNNKEL (reference sequence). The V and J ends lost 5 bases and 4 bases, in that order; junction bases with no gene match: 7. CDR3 DNA sequence: TGTGCCAGCAGCAAACGGACTAGCGGGAGTAGAGAGACCCAGTACTTC. Protein sequence: CASSKRTSGSRETQYF.

Of note for this clone: The sample contains more than one DNA sequence encoding this CDR3. The chain uses TRBV19 and TRBJ1-5; D unclear. Trimming took 2 bases from V and 2 from J, leaving 7 bases between them. Germline V gene lookup returns CDR1 LNHDA and CDR2 SQIVND (reference sequence). CDR3 size: 14 residues. The CDR3 here is CASSITGGNQPQHF. The CDR3 DNA follows: TGTGCCAGTAGTATAACCGGGGGCAATCAGCCCCAGCATTTT. Variable domain in full (rest from reference TRBV19 and TRBJ1-5): DGGITQSPKYLFRKEGQNVTLSCEQNLNHDAMYWYRQDPGQGLRLIYYSQIVNDFQKGDIAEGYSVSREKKESFPLTVTSAQKNPTAFYLCASSITGGNQPQHFGDGTRLSIL.

V is TRBV28 and J is TRBJ1-5; TRBD1 matches at 7 bases. Losses at the gene ends were 6 bases for V and 4 bases for J; bases not matched to a gene: 9. The CDR3 length is 15 residues. Germline CDR1 MDHEN, CDR2 SYDVKM. CDR3: CASRRAGGPNQPQHF. The CDR3, as DNA: TGTGCCAGCAGGCGGGCAGGGGGACCTAATCAGCCCCAGCATTTT.

The chain couples TRBV3-1 (or the pseudogene TRBV3-2) to TRBJ1-2; tentative D call: TRBD1 (6 bases). CDR3 length equals 13 residues. Trimming left V 2 bases short and J 3 bases short, with 7 bases between. Germline values: CDR1 LGHDT, CDR2 YNNKEL (reference sequence). The CDR3 DNA reads TGTGCCAGCAGCCAACAGGGGCACTATGGCTACACCTTC. Translating gives CASSQQGHYGYTF.

This chain uses TRBV6-2 or TRBV6-3 with TRBJ1-2; D might be TRBD1 (5 bases). Germline CDR1 reads MNHEY; CDR2 reads SVGEGT. The CDR3 spans 13 residues. V was cut by 2 bases and J by 8 bases, with 12 bases left in between. Here the CDR3 DNA reads TGTGCCAGCAGTTACGGGGCCGAACTGGGCTACACCTTC. It translates to CASSYGAELGYTF.

This sequence joins TRBV10-3 and TRBJ2-2; 13 bases map to TRBD2. The ends lost 5 bases at V and 4 bases at J; junction bases unmatched: 4. Germline CDR1 is ENHRY and CDR2 is SYGVKD. The CDR3 consists of 16 residues. CDR3 coding DNA: TGTGCCATCAGTACTAGCGGGAGGGCCCCCACCGGGGAGCTGTTTTTT. This codes for CAISTSGRAPTGELFF.

The V call is TRBV28, the J call TRBJ2-7, with D tentatively TRBD2 (5 bases). Looked up from germline, CDR1 is MDHEN and CDR2 is SYDVKM. V lost 6 bases and J 5 bases, leaving 17 bases between the germline ends. The CDR3 length is 14 residues. The CDR3 loop is CASSPGIRGNEQYF. The CDR3 nucleotides read TGTGCCAGCAGCCCTGGCATCCGGGGAAACGAGCAGTACTTC. The full variable domain, in which reference TRBV28 and TRBJ2-7 provide the parts outside the CDR3, is DVKVTQSSRYLVKRTGEKVFLECVQDMDHENMFWYRQDPGLGLRLIYFSYDVKMKEKGDIPEGYSVSREKKERFSLILESASTNQTSMYLCASSPGIRGNEQYFGPGTRLTVT.

The rearrangement joins TRBV28 to TRBJ1-1; D might be TRBD1 (5 bases). The CDR3 is made up of 15 amino acids. Trimming left V 4 bases short and J 1 base short, with 13 bases between. Germline assignment: CDR1 MDHEN and CDR2 SYDVKM. The CDR3 loop is CASSSPSQGNTEAFF. DNA of the CDR3: TGTGCCAGCAGTTCTCCCTCCCAGGGGAACACTGAAGCTTTCTTT. Full variable domain (outside the CDR3, taken from reference TRBV28 and TRBJ1-1): DVKVTQSSRYLVKRTGEKVFLECVQDMDHENMFWYRQDPGLGLRLIYFSYDVKMKEKGDIPEGYSVSREKKERFSLILESASTNQTSMYLCASSSPSQGNTEAFFGQGTRLTVV.

The V and J genes are TRBV7-2 and TRBJ2-2; TRBD1 is a possible D gene (6 bases). Trimming pared 6 bases from V and 4 bases from J, leaving 9 bases between. Germline-derived CDR1 and CDR2 are SGHTA and FQGNSA. The CDR3 has 13 amino acids. CDR3 bases: TGTGCCAGCAGAGGGGGTCTCACCGGGGAGCTGTTTTTT. It is translated as CASRGGLTGELFF.